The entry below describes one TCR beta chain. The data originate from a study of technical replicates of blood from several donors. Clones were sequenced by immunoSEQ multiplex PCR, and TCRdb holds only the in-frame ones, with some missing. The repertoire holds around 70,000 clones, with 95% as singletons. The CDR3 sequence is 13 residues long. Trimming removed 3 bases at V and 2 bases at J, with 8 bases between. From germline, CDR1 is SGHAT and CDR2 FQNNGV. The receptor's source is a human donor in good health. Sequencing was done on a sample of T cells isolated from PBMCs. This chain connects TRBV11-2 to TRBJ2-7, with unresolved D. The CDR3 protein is CASSFGRTYEQYF. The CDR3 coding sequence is TGTGCCAGCAGCTTTGGCAGGACCTACGAGCAGTACTTC.